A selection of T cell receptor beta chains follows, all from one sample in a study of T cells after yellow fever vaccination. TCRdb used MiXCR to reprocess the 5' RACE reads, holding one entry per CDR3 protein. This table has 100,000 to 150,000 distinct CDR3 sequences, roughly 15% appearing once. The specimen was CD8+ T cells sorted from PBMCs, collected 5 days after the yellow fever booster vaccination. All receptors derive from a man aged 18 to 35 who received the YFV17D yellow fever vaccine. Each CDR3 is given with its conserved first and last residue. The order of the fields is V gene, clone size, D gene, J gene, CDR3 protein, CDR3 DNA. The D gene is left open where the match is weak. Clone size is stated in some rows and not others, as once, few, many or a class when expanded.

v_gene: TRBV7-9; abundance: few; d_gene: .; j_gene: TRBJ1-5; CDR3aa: CASSPGPSNQPQHF; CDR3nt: TGTGCCAGCAGCCCGGGCCCAAGCAATCAGCCCCAGCATTTT
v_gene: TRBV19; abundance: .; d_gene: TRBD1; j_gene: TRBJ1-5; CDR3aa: CASSTQSGQGGNQPQHF; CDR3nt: TGTGCCAGTAGTACCCAATCAGGACAGGGCGGCAATCAGCCCCAGCATTTT
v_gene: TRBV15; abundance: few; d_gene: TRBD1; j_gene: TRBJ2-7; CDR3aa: CATSSGQAIYEQYF; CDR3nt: TGTGCCACCAGCAGCGGACAGGCTATCTATGAGCAGTACTTC
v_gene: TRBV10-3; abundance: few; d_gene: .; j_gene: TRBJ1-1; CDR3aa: CATRDPSQGMNTEAFF; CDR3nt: TGTGCCACCAGGGACCCAAGCCAAGGGATGAACACTGAAGCTTTCTTT
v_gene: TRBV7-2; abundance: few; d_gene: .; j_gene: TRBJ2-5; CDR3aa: CASSLALMGETQYF; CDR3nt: TGTGCCAGCAGCTTAGCCCTGATGGGAGAGACCCAGTACTTC
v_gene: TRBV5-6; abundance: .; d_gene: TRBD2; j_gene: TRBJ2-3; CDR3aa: CASSLLASGDTDTQYF; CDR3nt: TGTGCCAGCAGCTTGTTGGCTAGCGGGGACACAGATACGCAGTATTTT
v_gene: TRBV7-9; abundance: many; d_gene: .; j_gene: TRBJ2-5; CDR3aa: CASSDPRGSVGETQYF; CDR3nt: TGTGCCAGCAGCGATCCCCGGGGCTCCGTAGGGGAGACCCAGTACTTC
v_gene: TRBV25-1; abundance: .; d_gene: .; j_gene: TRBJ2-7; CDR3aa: CASSDQSGKSYEQYF; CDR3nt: TGTGCCAGCAGTGACCAGTCAGGGAAATCCTACGAGCAGTACTTC
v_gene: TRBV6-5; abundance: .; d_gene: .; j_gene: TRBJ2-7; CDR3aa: CASSYRTGTLYEQYF; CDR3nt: TGTGCCAGCAGTTACAGAACAGGGACCCTCTACGAGCAGTACTTC
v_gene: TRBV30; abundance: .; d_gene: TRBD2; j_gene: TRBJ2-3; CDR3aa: CAWSGVVAGGTDTQYF; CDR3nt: TGTGCCTGGAGTGGCGTGGTGGCGGGGGGCACAGATACGCAGTATTTT
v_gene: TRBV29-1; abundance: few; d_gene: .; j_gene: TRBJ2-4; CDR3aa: CSVGGLGNIQYF; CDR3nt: TGCAGCGTTGGGGGGCTTGGAAACATTCAGTACTTC
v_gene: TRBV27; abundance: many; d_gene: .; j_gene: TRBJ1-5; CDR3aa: CASSLLPGAPEEHF; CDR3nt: TGTGCCAGCAGTTTATTACCAGGGGCCCCGGAGGAGCATTTT
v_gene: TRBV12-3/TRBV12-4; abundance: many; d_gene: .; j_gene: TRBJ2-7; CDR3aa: CASSFTISYEQYF; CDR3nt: TGTGCCAGCAGTTTCACAATTTCCTACGAGCAGTACTTC
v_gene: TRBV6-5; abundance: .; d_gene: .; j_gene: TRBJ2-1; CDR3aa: CASERPGQYNEQFF; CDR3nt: TGTGCCAGCGAGAGGCCCGGACAATACAATGAGCAGTTCTTC
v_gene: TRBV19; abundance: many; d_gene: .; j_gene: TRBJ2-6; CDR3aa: CASSIRGTSGANVLTF; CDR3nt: TGTGCCAGTAGTATTCGGGGAACCTCTGGGGCCAACGTCCTGACTTTC
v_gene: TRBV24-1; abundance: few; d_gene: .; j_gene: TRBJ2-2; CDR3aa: CATSVRGSTGELFF; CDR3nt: TGTGCCACCAGTGTTCGGGGGTCCACCGGGGAGCTGTTTTTT
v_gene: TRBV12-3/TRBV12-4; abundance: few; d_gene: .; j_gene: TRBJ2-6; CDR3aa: CASSFSLPGRWGANVLTF; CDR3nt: TGTGCCAGCAGTTTCTCCCTCCCGGGGCGGTGGGGGGCCAACGTCCTGACTTTC
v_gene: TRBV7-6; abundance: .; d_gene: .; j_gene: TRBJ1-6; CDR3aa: CASSSLPGGGNSPLHF; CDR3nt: TGTGCCAGCAGCTCCCTCCCCGGGGGAGGTAATTCACCCCTCCACTTT
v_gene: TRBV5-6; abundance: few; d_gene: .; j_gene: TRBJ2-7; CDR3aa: CASSSGGYDEQYF; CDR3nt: TGTGCCAGCAGCTCGGGGGGCTATGACGAGCAGTACTTC
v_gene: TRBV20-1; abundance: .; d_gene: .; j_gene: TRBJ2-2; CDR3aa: CSASEVRGATGELFF; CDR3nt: TGCAGTGCTAGTGAGGTCCGCGGGGCAACCGGGGAGCTGTTTTTT
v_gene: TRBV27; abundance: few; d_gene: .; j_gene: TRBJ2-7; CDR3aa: CASGLDVWEQYF; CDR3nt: TGTGCCAGCGGCCTGGACGTCTGGGAGCAGTACTTC
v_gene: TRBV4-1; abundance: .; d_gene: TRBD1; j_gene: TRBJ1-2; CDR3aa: CASTGLTGRFGGYTF; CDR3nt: TGCGCCAGCACGGGGCTGACAGGGAGGTTCGGTGGCTACACCTTC
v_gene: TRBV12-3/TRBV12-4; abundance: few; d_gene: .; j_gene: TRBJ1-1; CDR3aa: CASSDLLNTEAFF; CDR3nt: TGTGCCAGCAGTGACTTGTTGAACACTGAAGCTTTCTTT
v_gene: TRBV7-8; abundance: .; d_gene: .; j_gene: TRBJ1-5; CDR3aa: CASSSFQGPSQPQHF; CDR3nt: TGTGCCAGCAGCTCGTTCCAGGGCCCAAGTCAGCCCCAGCATTTT
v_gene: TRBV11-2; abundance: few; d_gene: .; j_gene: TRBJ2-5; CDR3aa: CASSTDQETQYF; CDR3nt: TGTGCCAGCAGCACAGACCAAGAGACCCAGTACTTC
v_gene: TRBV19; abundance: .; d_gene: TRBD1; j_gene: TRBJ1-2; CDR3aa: CASSIVPGQGDGYTF; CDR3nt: TGTGCCAGTAGTATAGTTCCGGGACAGGGTGATGGCTACACCTTC
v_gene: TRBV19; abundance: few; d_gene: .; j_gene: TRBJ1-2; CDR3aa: CASSMTTGSWGYTF; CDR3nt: TGTGCCAGTAGTATGACAACGGGATCGTGGGGCTACACCTTC
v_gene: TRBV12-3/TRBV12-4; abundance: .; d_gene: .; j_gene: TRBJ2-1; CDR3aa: CATREEANEQFF; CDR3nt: TGTGCCACCAGGGAGGAAGCCAATGAGCAGTTCTTC
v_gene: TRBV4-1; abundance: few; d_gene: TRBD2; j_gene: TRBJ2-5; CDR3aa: CASSQDLSGGNQETQYF; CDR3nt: TGCGCCAGCAGCCAAGATTTAAGCGGGGGGAACCAAGAGACCCAGTACTTC
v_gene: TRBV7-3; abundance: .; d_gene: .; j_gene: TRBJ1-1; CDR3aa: CASSLGGAGTEAFF; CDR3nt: TGTGCCAGCAGCTTAGGGGGCGCGGGCACTGAAGCTTTCTTT
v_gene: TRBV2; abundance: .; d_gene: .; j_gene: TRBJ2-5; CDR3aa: CASVDPSSSQETQYF; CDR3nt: TGTGCCAGCGTAGATCCATCCTCCTCCCAAGAGACCCAGTACTTC
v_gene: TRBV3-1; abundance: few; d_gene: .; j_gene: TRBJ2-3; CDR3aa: CASSQDLGPLTDTQYF; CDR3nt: TGTGCCAGCAGCCAAGATCTAGGGCCACTTACAGATACGCAGTATTTT
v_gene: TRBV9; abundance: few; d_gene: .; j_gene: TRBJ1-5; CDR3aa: CASSPGHLTDSNQPQHF; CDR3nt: TGTGCCAGCAGCCCTGGACATCTGACAGATAGCAATCAGCCCCAGCATTTT
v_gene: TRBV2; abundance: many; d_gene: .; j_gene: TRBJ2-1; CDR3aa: CASSGPYNEQFF; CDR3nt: TGTGCCAGCAGTGGACCCTACAATGAGCAGTTCTTC
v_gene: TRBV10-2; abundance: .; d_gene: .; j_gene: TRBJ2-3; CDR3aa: CASSGGLVDTQYF; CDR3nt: TGCGCCAGCAGCGGGGGCCTGGTTGATACGCAGTATTTT
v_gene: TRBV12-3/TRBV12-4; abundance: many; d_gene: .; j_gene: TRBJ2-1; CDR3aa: CASSPQGPLDYNEQFF; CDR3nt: TGTGCCAGCAGTCCCCAGGGACCCCTAGACTACAATGAGCAGTTCTTC
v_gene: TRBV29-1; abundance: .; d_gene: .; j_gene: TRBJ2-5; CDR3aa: CSVVPTKGMETQYF; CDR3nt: TGCAGCGTTGTGCCCACGAAGGGTATGGAGACCCAGTACTTC
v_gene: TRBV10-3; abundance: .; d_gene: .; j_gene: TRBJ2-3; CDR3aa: CAISDSGTFTDTQYF; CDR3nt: TGTGCCATCAGTGACTCCGGGACTTTCACAGATACGCAGTATTTT
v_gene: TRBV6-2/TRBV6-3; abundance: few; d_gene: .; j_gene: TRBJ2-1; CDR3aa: CASSGGGRIAYNEQFF; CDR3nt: TGTGCCAGCAGTGGGGGCGGTAGGATTGCCTACAATGAGCAGTTCTTC
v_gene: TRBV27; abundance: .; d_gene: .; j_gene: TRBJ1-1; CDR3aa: CASSFIGAEAFF; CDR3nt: TGTGCCAGCAGTTTTATAGGGGCTGAAGCTTTCTTT
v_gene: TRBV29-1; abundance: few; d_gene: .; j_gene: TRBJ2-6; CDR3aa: CSVNWDSSGANVLTF; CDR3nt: TGCAGCGTCAATTGGGATAGCTCTGGGGCCAACGTCCTGACTTTC
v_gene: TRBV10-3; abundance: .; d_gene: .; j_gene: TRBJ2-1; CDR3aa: CAIDTNNEQFF; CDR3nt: TGTGCCATCGACACGAACAATGAGCAGTTCTTC
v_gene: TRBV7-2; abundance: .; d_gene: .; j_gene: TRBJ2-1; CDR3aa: CASSQPPTDEQFF; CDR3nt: TGTGCCAGCAGCCAACCCCCAACCGATGAGCAGTTCTTC
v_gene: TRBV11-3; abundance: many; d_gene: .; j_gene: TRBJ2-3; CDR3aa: CASSLGGGTQYF; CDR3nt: TGTGCCAGCAGCTTAGGAGGAGGTACGCAGTATTTT
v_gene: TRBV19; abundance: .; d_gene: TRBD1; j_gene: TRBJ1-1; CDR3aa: CASSTGGRGWPEAFF; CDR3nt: TGTGCCAGTAGTACAGGGGGCCGGGGATGGCCTGAAGCTTTCTTT
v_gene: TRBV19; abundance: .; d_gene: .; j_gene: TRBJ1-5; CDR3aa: CASSIQRNSNQPQHF; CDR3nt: TGTGCCAGTAGTATCCAGAGAAATAGCAATCAGCCCCAGCATTTT
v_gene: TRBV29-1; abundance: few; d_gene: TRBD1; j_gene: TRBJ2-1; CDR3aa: CSVEEPLDRATYNEQFF; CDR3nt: TGCAGCGTTGAAGAACCCCTGGACAGGGCGACCTACAATGAGCAGTTCTTC
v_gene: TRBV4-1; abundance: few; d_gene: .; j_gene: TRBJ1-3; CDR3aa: CASSQDSGIGNTIYF; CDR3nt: TGCGCCAGCAGCCAAGATTCGGGAATTGGAAACACCATATATTTT
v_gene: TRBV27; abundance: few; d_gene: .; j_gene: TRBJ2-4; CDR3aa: CASSVYSLAKNIQYF; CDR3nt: TGTGCCAGCAGTGTCTACAGCCTAGCCAAAAACATTCAGTACTTC
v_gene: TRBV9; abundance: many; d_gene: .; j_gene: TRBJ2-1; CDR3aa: CASSVEAVSYNEQFF; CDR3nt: TGTGCCAGCAGCGTAGAGGCAGTCTCCTACAATGAGCAGTTCTTC
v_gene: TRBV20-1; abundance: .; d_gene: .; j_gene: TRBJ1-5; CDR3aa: CSARFLEGSNQPQHF; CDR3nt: TGCAGTGCTAGGTTTCTGGAGGGTAGCAATCAGCCCCAGCATTTT